This T cell receptor (beta chain) is from a study of PD-L1 blockade in urothelial cancer. Study details: Of 29 to 30 patients, almost 26 were males with bladder-origin urothelial cancer.

This CDR3 contains 13 residues. The germline gives CDR1 SEHNR, CDR2 FQNEAQ (reference sequence). V lost 1 base, J lost 8 bases, and 2 bases stayed unmatched. Produced via immunoSEQ multiplex PCR; TCRdb's table is partial and in-frame only. This sample carries about 48,000 clones, approximately 80% of them seen once, and the ten largest clones take approximately 8.8%. Time point: peripheral blood 6 weeks after treatment start. This chain joins TRBV7-9 and TRBJ2-1; 7 positions agree with TRBD1. Sample: PBMCs, taken around atezolizumab (anti-PD-L1) treatment. This receptor was taken from a man between 65 and 85 years old with urothelial cancer. Written as DNA, the CDR3 is TGTGCCAGCAGCTTAGGGCAGGGGGATGAGCAGTTCTTC. Encoded protein: CASSLGQGDEQFF.